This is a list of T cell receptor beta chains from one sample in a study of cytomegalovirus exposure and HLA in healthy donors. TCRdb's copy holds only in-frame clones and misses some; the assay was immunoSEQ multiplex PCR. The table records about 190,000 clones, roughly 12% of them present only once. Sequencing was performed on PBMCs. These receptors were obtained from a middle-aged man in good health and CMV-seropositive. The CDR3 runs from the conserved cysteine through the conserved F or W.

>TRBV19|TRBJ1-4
CASRAGTGRRQEKLFF
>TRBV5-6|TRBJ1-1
CASSDRQGWTEAFF
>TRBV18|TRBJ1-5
CASSPREGLSNQPQHF
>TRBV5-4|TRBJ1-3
CASSLAQEAGRPGNTIYF
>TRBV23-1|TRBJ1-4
CASGLMDRGGLTTNEKLFF
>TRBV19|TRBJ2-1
CASTSAPGTGRYNEQFF
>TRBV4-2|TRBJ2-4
CASSQDVGGTNIQYF
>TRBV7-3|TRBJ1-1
CASSLYRESPAFF
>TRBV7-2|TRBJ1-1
CASSLTTGSENTEAFF
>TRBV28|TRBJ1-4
CASSLRGLGEKLFF
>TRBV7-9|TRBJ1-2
CASSLVRPQGYGYTF
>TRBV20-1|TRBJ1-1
CSAQRGGEAFF
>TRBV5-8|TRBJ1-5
CASSLVSGAYQPQHF
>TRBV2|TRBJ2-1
CASSGTISSYNEQFF
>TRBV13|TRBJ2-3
CASSLGGLAGGQSTDTQYF
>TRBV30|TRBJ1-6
CAWSPTYNSPLHF
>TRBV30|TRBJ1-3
CAWSAQGLSGNTIYF
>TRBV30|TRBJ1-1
CAWSVLYEAFF
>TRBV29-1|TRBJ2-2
CSVRVGGTGELFF
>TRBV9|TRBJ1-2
CASSVGTENYGYTF
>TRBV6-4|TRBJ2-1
CASSDSRGGFNEQFF
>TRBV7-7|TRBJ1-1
CASTSDRQNTEAFF
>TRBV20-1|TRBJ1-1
CSAGGQAEAFF
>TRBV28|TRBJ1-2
CASSSPGLPNYGYTF
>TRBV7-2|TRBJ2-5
CASSLEGTSGGETQYF
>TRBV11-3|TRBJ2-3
CASSLVLAGAEDTQYF
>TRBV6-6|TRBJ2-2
CASSYPRGGNTGELFF
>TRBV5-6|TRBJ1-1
CASSRVTIGQGSAEAFF
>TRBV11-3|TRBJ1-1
CASSFGVRNTEAFF
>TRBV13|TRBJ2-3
CASSFRMGQADTQYF
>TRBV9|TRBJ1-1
CASSVVEKNTEAFF
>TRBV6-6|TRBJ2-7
CASNRGIDYEQYF
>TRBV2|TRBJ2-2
CASSLQDTGELFF
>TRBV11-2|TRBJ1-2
CASSRRQSDGYTF
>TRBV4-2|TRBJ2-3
CASSPTSGTDTQYF
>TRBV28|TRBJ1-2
CASRSGQGDGYTF
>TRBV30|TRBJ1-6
CAWSSGPRGPLHF
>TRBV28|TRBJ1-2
CASSLLFSHGYTF
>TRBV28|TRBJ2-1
CASSLSGGAFFDEQFF
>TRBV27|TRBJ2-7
CASSFRWEAEQYF
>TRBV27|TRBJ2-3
CASSFGTSGGYSTDTQYF
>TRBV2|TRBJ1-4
CASSRGGLTNEKLFF
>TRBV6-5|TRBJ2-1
CASSSTTNEQFF
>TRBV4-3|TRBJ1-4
CASSQEARGALNEKLFF
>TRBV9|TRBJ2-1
CASSVADEQFF
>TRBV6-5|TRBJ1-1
CASSYSPGMDTEAFF
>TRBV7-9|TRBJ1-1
CASSFKGGAEAFF
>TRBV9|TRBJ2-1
CASSAGRLQDYNEQFF
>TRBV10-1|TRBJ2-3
CASRILAGGADTQYF